The 28 T cell receptor beta chains presented below share a single source sample, sequenced in a study of molecular identifiers for immune sequencing clone quantification. From the PCR reads, TCRdb called clonotypes with MiXCR, one entry per CDR3 protein. The sample contains over 600,000 distinct CDR3 sequences, less than 20% of which appear only once. The sample was naive CD8+ T cells from blood, with Jurkat cell RNA spiked in. This sample's subset: FACS-sorted CD8+CD4-CCR7+CD45RA+ naive T cells. Receptors were obtained from a human donor in good health. Some libraries in this study had Jurkat cell RNA spiked in.

CDR3 region: CATSDFLGGNSDTQYF. The CDR3 bases are TGTGCCACCAGTGATTTTCTAGGAGGGAATTCGGATACGCAGTATTTT. The chain links TRBV24-1 to TRBJ2-3, with D perhaps TRBD2 (6 bases). Germline V gene data show CDR1 as KGHDR and CDR2 as SFDVKD. The CDR3 is 16 residues long. V lost 1 base, J lost 6 bases, and 16 bases lay in between.

In its sample, this clonotype was seen a few times. The rearrangement links TRBV12-3 or TRBV12-4 to TRBJ1-5; D is unclear. V lost 3 bases, J lost 0 bases, and 12 bases lay in between. The CDR3 runs to 16 residues. The CDR3 bases are TGTGCCAGCAGTTTGAGTCCGGGAGGTAGCAATCAGCCCCAGCATTTT. Residues: CASSLSPGGSNQPQHF.

A few counts support this clonotype. Here the CDR3 reads CASSQDRTGIYGYTF. In DNA form, the CDR3 reads TGCGCCAGCAGCCAAGATCGGACAGGAATTTATGGCTACACCTTC. The rearrangement uses TRBV4-1 and TRBJ1-2; 7 bases fit TRBD1. The CDR3 contains 15 residues. The germline CDR1 and CDR2 sequences are MGHRA and YSYEKL. V shed 0 bases and J 5 bases; nucleotides not matched to a gene: 6.

This clonotype appeared many times. The chain couples TRBV9 to TRBJ2-1, with D unclear. The germline gives CDR1 SGDLS, CDR2 YYNGEE. The V and J ends lost 1 base and 0 bases respectively, with 11 bases between them. CDR3 length equals 16 residues. The chain's CDR3 is CASSVFSQSSYNEQFF. CDR3 coding DNA: TGTGCCAGCAGCGTATTCTCCCAGAGCTCCTACAATGAGCAGTTCTTC.

This clonotype was picked up a small number of times. The chain uses TRBV19 and TRBJ2-2; D gene ambiguous. V was trimmed by 3 bases and J by 6 bases, leaving 5 bases between them. The germline V gene encodes CDR1 LNHDA and CDR2 SQIVND (reference sequence). This CDR3 spans 12 amino acids. Here the CDR3 reads CASSIKAGELFF. DNA for the CDR3: TGTGCCAGTAGTATCAAGGCCGGGGAGCTGTTTTTT.

The V gene is TRBV11-3, the J gene TRBJ2-3; 12 nucleotides match TRBD2. This CDR3 contains 17 residues. Trimming took 4 bases from V and 6 from J; bases not matched to a gene: 11. Germline V gene sequence: CDR1 SGHNT, CDR2 YENEEA. Written as DNA, the CDR3 is TGTGCCAGCAGCTACCCGGGACGACTAGCGGGAGTTGATACGCAGTATTTT. Its translation is CASSYPGRLAGVDTQYF.

This clonotype was observed many times. The chain employs TRBV4-3 and TRBJ2-7; 8 nucleotides match TRBD1. The trim removed 3 bases at V and 6 bases at J, leaving 4 bases unmatched. Germline CDR1 reads LGHNA; CDR2 reads YSLEER. The CDR3 covers 13 residues. CDR3 in amino acids: CASSQDRVGEQYF. The CDR3 bases are TGCGCCAGCAGCCAGGACAGGGTTGGCGAGCAGTACTTC.

A single count supports this clonotype. This may come from a read error, since a much larger clone is one base off. Given the absence of the conserved phenylalanine or tryptophan at the CDR3 end, a read error is likely. The chain has TRBV29-1 and TRBJ2-7, with D unresolved. The CDR3 consists of 12 residues. V was cut by 7 bases and J by 2 bases, with 12 bases left in between. Germline V lookup: CDR1 SQVTM, CDR2 ANQGSEA. This CDR3 is CSAGATPYEQYL. CDR3 nucleotide sequence: TGCAGCGCCGGCGCCACACCCTACGAGCAGTACCTC.

Concerning this clonotype: This may stem from a read error, because a much larger clone lies one nucleotide away. This sequence joins TRBV12-3 or TRBV12-4 and TRBJ2-3, with 7 positions matching TRBD2. There are 13 residues in the CDR3. The junction had 9 bases not matched to a gene; V was cut back by 11 bases and J by 4 bases. The CDR3 DNA reads TGTGCCGGCTGGGGGGGAATCCCAGATACGCAGTATTTT. Translated: CAGWGGIPDTQYF.

Ten or more counts support this clonotype. CDR3 region: CASSQGTSGIYEQFF. CDR3 sequence (DNA): TGCGCCAGCAGCCAAGGTACTAGCGGGATCTATGAGCAGTTCTTC. This chain connects TRBV4-3 to TRBJ2-1, with 10 bases lining up with TRBD2. The CDR3 has 15 residues. The germline V gene has CDR1 LGHNA and CDR2 YSLEER. V was pared by 1 base and J by 8 bases, with 5 bases of the junction left unmatched.

The table lists this clonotype with many counts. This rearrangement joins TRBV29-1 to TRBJ2-7; D call uncertain. This CDR3 comprises 13 residues. Germline V gives CDR1 SQVTM, CDR2 ANQGSEA. Trimming took off 4 bases at V and 2 bases at J, with 12 bases between the two ends. CDR3 DNA sequence: TGCAGCGTTGGGGTCGGGTATACCTACGAGCAGTACTTC. Protein product: CSVGVGYTYEQYF.

V and J are TRBV13 and TRBJ2-2, with D tentatively TRBD1 (6 bases). Germline V gene lookup returns CDR1 PRHDT and CDR2 FYEKMQ (reference sequence). The CDR3 runs to 17 residues. V lost 5 bases to trimming and J lost 0 bases, with 16 bases between them. CDR3 nucleotides: TGTGCCAGCAGCATAAAGGGACAACTTTCGAACACCGGGGAGCTGTTTTTT. Its translation is CASSIKGQLSNTGELFF.

This clonotype was detected a few times. The V and J genes are TRBV2 and TRBJ1-6, with D perhaps matching TRBD1 (5 bases). V dropped 3 bases and J dropped 0 bases, with 9 bases sitting between them. The germline gives CDR1 SNHLY, CDR2 FYNNEI. CDR3 length equals 16 residues. DNA for the CDR3: TGTGCCAGCAGTGAGTCGAGGGGCTCCTATAATTCACCCCTCCACTTT. This sequence encodes CASSESRGSYNSPLHF.

In its sample, this clonotype was seen a few times. The chain couples TRBV7-9 to TRBJ1-2; D uncertain. The V gene lost 5 bases and the J gene lost 4 bases, with 11 bases spanning the gap. Per germline, CDR1 SEHNR and CDR2 FQNEAQ (reference sequence). The CDR3 is made up of 13 amino acids. The CDR3 here is CASSDPSGYGYTF. The CDR3 DNA reads TGTGCCAGCAGCGATCCTAGTGGCTATGGCTACACCTTC.

Regarding this clonotype: This sequence may be a read error, since a much larger clone differs from it by one base. The chain joins TRBV28 to TRBJ1-1, with no clear D. The CDR3 length is 13 residues. Germline V lookup: CDR1 MDHEN, CDR2 SYDVKM. Trimming removed 8 bases from V and 1 base from J, with 11 bases in between. The CDR3 loop reads CASGDPQNTEAFF. CDR3 nucleotide sequence: TGTGCCAGCGGTGATCCACAGAACACTGAAGCTTTCTTT.

The chain recombines TRBV5-1 with TRBJ2-7; 7 positions match TRBD2. Looked up from germline, CDR1 is SGHRS and CDR2 is YFSETQ. There are 15 residues in the CDR3. The V segment lost 3 bases and the J segment 6 bases; nucleotides outside the gene matches: 12. In nucleotides, the CDR3 is TGCGCCAGCAGCTGGGCGGCGGGGGAGCTATGCGAGCAGTACTTC. It specifies CASSWAAGELCEQYF.

The sample holds many counts of this clonotype. V usage is TRBV6-6 and J usage is TRBJ2-2; 8 nucleotides line up with TRBD1. Losses at the gene ends were 5 bases for V and 3 bases for J; bases not matched to a gene: 8. This CDR3 comprises 16 residues. In germline, CDR1 is MNHNY, CDR2 SVGAGI (reference sequence). CDR3 amino acids: CASSSDRGSHTGELFF. DNA for the CDR3: TGTGCCAGCAGTAGCGACAGGGGATCTCACACCGGGGAGCTGTTTTTT.

This CDR3 is CASSLSDRASYGYTF. The CDR3 nucleotides read TGTGCCAGCAGTTTATCTGACAGGGCCAGCTATGGCTACACCTTC. The genes are TRBV27 and TRBJ1-2; TRBD1 agrees at 7 bases. This CDR3 has 15 residues. Trimming removed 0 bases from V and 4 bases from J; junction bases left unmatched: 5. Germline loops: CDR1 MNHEY, CDR2 SMNVEV (reference sequence).

This clonotype occurred many times. The genes are TRBV7-9 and TRBJ2-5, with 8 bases matching TRBD1. The CDR3 is 13 residues long. CDR1 SEHNR and CDR2 FQNEAQ come from the germline V gene (reference sequence). The J segment lost 5 bases and the V segment lost 6 bases, leaving 5 bases of the junction unmatched. The CDR3 DNA sequence: TGTGCCAGCAGTTGGACAGGGCAGGAGACCCAGTACTTC. Its protein product is CASSWTGQETQYF.

The genes are TRBV7-9 and TRBJ2-5, with 9 bases fitting TRBD2. V dropped 5 bases and J dropped 5; count of bases not matched to a gene: 15. This CDR3 has 17 amino acids. Germline V gene lookup returns CDR1 SEHNR and CDR2 FQNEAQ (reference sequence). The CDR3 DNA sequence: TGTGCCAGCAGCCCCCGAAGCGGGGGGCGTGATGAGGAGACCCAGTACTTC. Its translation: CASSPRSGGRDEETQYF. The whole variable domain, filled in from reference TRBV7-9 and TRBJ2-5, reads DTGVSQNPRHKITKRGQNVTFRCDPISEHNRLYWYRQTLGQGPEFLTYFQNEAQLEKSRLLSDRFSAERPKGSFSTLEIQRTEQGDSAMYLCASSPRSGGRDEETQYFGPGTRLLVL.

There are many counts of this clonotype. The chain has TRBV2 and TRBJ1-1; unclear D gene. Germline V lookup: CDR1 SNHLY, CDR2 FYNNEI. CDR3 length: 13 residues. V was trimmed by 5 bases and J by 5 bases, leaving 12 bases between them. The CDR3 loop reads CASSKPLETEAFF. The CDR3 region has the DNA TGTGCCAGCAGTAAACCTCTGGAAACTGAAGCTTTCTTT.

This clonotype has a count of ten or more. J is TRBJ2-7 and V is TRBV20-1; maybe TRBD2 (5 bases). This CDR3 is built from 14 residues. Looked up from germline, CDR1 is DFQATT and CDR2 is SNEGSKA (reference sequence). Trimming cost V 5 bases and J 0 bases, with 14 bases left between them. The CDR3, as DNA: TGCAGTGCTTCAGAGGTCGGGAACTCCTACGAGCAGTACTTC. Its translation is CSASEVGNSYEQYF.

As for this clonotype: It may be a read error: a sequence one base away is much more abundant. The chain is built from TRBV5-6 and TRBJ2-5, with D unresolved. This CDR3 has 13 amino acids. Germline assignment: CDR1 SGHDT and CDR2 YYEEEE. CDR3 sequence: CASSLDLKETRYF. Written as DNA, the CDR3 is TGTGCCAGCAGCCTGGACCTAAAAGAGACCCGGTACTTC.

This clonotype was found many times. This chain uses TRBV28 with TRBJ2-7, with a tentative D call TRBD1 (6 bases). V was clipped by 6 bases and J by 2 bases, with 20 bases between them. This CDR3 is built from 16 residues. Germline CDR1 MDHEN, CDR2 SYDVKM. The CDR3 region has the DNA TGTGCCAGCAGCCAATTTTCGGACAGTAAAGCCTACGAGCAGTACTTC. This gives the protein CASSQFSDSKAYEQYF. Variable domain in full (rest from reference TRBV28 and TRBJ2-7): DVKVTQSSRYLVKRTGEKVFLECVQDMDHENMFWYRQDPGLGLRLIYFSYDVKMKEKGDIPEGYSVSREKKERFSLILESASTNQTSMYLCASSQFSDSKAYEQYFGPGTRLTVT.

Many counts were recorded for this clonotype. J is TRBJ2-5 and V is TRBV6-6; 11 bases agree with TRBD2. Germline loops: CDR1 MNHNY, CDR2 SVGAGI (reference sequence). CDR3 length: 15 residues. The junction had 5 bases not matched to a gene; V was cut back by 5 bases and J by 3 bases. DNA for the CDR3: TGTGCCAGCAGTAGACTAGCGGGGCTGAAAGAGACCCAGTACTTC. It specifies CASSRLAGLKETQYF.

This clonotype was observed at least ten times. The rearrangement links TRBV6-2 or TRBV6-3 to TRBJ1-2; D might be TRBD1 (5 bases). V lost 2 bases to trimming and J lost 0 bases, with 10 bases between them. Germline CDR1 and CDR2: MNHEY and SVGEGT. The CDR3 sequence is 15 residues long. The CDR3 region has the DNA TGTGCCAGCAGTTACCCCCAGGGAGCTAACTATGGCTACACCTTC. Protein sequence: CASSYPQGANYGYTF.

This clonotype was seen repeatedly, ten times or more. The chain recombines TRBV19 with TRBJ2-1; 12 positions match TRBD2. Germline V CDR1 and CDR2: LNHDA, SQIVND (reference sequence). There are 15 residues in the CDR3. The V segment lost 5 bases and the J segment 4 bases; nucleotides outside the gene matches: 3. The CDR3 loop is CASSRTSGVYNEQFF. In DNA, the CDR3 is TGTGCCAGTAGTCGGACTAGCGGGGTATACAATGAGCAGTTCTTC.

This clonotype was observed many times. This sequence joins TRBV4-1 and TRBJ1-2; TRBD1 is a possible D gene (5 bases). Looked up from germline, CDR1 is MGHRA and CDR2 is YSYEKL. The CDR3 has 16 residues. The V end was cut by 0 bases, the J end by 0 bases, with 11 bases between. The chain's CDR3 is CASSQDHTGANYGYTF. Here the CDR3 DNA reads TGCGCCAGCAGCCAAGACCATACAGGAGCTAACTATGGCTACACCTTC.